What follows are 21 T cell receptor beta chains derived from one specimen sequenced in a study of blood T cell repertoires in COVID-19. Assay used: immunoSEQ multiplex PCR; TCRdb lists only in-frame clones, some missing. The profile shows just over 150,000 clones, 82% of them singletons. The sequencing sample was made of peripheral blood. Source of these receptors: a woman at least 80 years old with acute or convalescent COVID-19.

The J gene is TRBJ1-2, the V gene TRBV10-2, with D possibly TRBD1 on 5 matching bases. In germline, CDR1 is WSHSY, CDR2 SAAADI. The V gene lost 0 bases and the J gene lost 2 bases, with 7 bases spanning the gap. The CDR3 totals 14 residues. This CDR3 reads CASSESPGNYGYTF. The CDR3 nucleotides read TGCGCCAGCAGTGAGTCCCCAGGGAACTATGGCTACACCTTC.

This clone was seen repeatedly, ten times or more. The V call is TRBV4-1, the J call TRBJ2-7, with 8 bases identical to TRBD2. With V trimmed by 8 bases and J by 4 bases, 13 bases remained unmatched. The CDR3 extends over 15 amino acids. Per the germline V gene, CDR1 is MGHRA and CDR2 is YSYEKL. CDR3 nucleotide sequence: TGCGCCAGCGGGCCCTATGCGAGCGGGAGTTACGAGCAGTACTTC. This encodes CASGPYASGSYEQYF.

This chain links TRBV10-3 with TRBJ2-7, with 12 bases identical to TRBD2. The CDR3 contains 13 residues. Germline-derived CDR1 and CDR2 are ENHRY and SYGVKD. The J segment lost 5 bases and the V segment lost 10 bases, leaving 6 bases of the junction unmatched. The CDR3 here is CATRTSGKNEQYF. CDR3 DNA sequence: TGTGCCACCCGGACTAGCGGGAAGAACGAGCAGTACTTC.

This clone was seen only a few times. At one end the junction does not follow the germline gene, possibly because of a read error. The chain couples TRBV18 to TRBJ2-5, with a tentative D call TRBD2 (6 bases). Germline CDR1 KGHSH, CDR2 LQKENI. The CDR3 extends over 16 amino acids. The CDR3 DNA reads as TGTGCCAGCTCACCACCGCTTGGCGGGACGGTGCGTCGGTTGGACTTC. This translates into CASSPPLGGTVRRLDF.

The chain employs TRBV4-1 and TRBJ2-6, with D possibly matching TRBD1 (6 bases). Germline CDR1 and CDR2: MGHRA and YSYEKL. V lost 5 bases to trimming and J lost 2 bases, with 10 bases between them. The CDR3 extends over 15 amino acids. CDR3: CASSSPGAGANVLTF. CDR3 DNA: TGCGCCAGCAGCTCTCCAGGGGCTGGGGCCAACGTCCTGACTTTC.

This clone has a single count. The J gene is TRBJ2-1, the V gene TRBV5-1; the match to TRBD2 covers 8 bases. Per the germline V gene, CDR1 is SGHRS and CDR2 is YFSETQ. The CDR3 covers 19 residues. The junction had 11 bases not matched to a gene; V was cut back by 0 bases and J by 0 bases. For the CDR3, the DNA is TGCGCCAGCAGCTTGGTGGTACTAGCGGACATAAGCTCCTACAATGAGCAGTTCTTC. Translating it yields CASSLVVLADISSYNEQFF.

The DNA of the CDR3 is TGTGCCAGCAGCGCCCGACAGGGTATCCCCTCTGGGGCCAACGTCCTGACTTTC. It encodes CASSARQGIPSGANVLTF. The V gene is TRBV5-4, the J gene TRBJ2-6; TRBD1 agrees at 7 bases. Germline V gene sequence: CDR1 SGHNT, CDR2 YYREEE (reference sequence). Trimming removed 4 bases from V and 0 bases from J; junction bases left unmatched: 10. The length of the CDR3 is 18 residues.

CDR3 protein: CASSDSTADEQFF. The CDR3 nucleotides read TGTGCCAGCAGTGACTCGACTGCAGATGAGCAGTTCTTC. The chain joins TRBV6-4 to TRBJ2-1; D is ambiguous. This CDR3 comprises 13 residues. Germline V gene sequence: CDR1 MRHNA, CDR2 SNTAGT. Trimming removed 0 bases at V and 8 bases at J, with 8 bases between.

J is TRBJ1-2 and V is TRBV5-1; D ambiguous. Germline V CDR1 and CDR2: SGHRS, YFSETQ. There are 15 residues in the CDR3. Trimming shortened V by 4 bases and J by 4 bases, and 17 bases separated the two germline ends. The CDR3 protein is CASSLVAAGGYGYTF. The CDR3 nucleotides are TGCGCCAGCAGCCTCGTGGCCGCTGGAGGCTATGGCTACACCTTC.

This clone was detected only a few times. The V gene is TRBV6-5, the J gene TRBJ2-5; D possibly corresponds to TRBD1 (6 bases). The V end was cut by 4 bases, the J end by 4 bases, with 7 bases between. The germline V gene encodes CDR1 MNHEY and CDR2 SVGAGI. The CDR3 spans 12 residues. CDR3 in DNA: TGTGCCAGCAGTTCACAGGGAGAGACCCAGTACTTC. Translating it yields CASSSQGETQYF.

The genes are TRBV3-1 (or the pseudogene TRBV3-2) and TRBJ1-6, with D unresolved. This CDR3 has 15 residues. Trimming took off 4 bases at V and 5 bases at J, with 12 bases between the two ends. Germline values: CDR1 LGHDT, CDR2 YNNKEL (reference sequence). Written as DNA, the CDR3 is TGTGCCAGCAGCCTAGTGGGCGGGGATAATTCACCCCTCCACTTT. This codes for CASSLVGGDNSPLHF.

The V and J genes are TRBV2 and TRBJ2-1; TRBD2 matches 9 bases. Germline V lookup: CDR1 SNHLY, CDR2 FYNNEI. The CDR3 has 14 amino acids. With 3 bases clipped from V and 7 bases from J, the junction kept 4 bases outside the gene matches. CDR3 nucleotides: TGTGCCAGCAGTGATAGCGGGAGTGCGAATGAGCAGTTCTTC. It specifies CASSDSGSANEQFF. Filled out from reference TRBV2 and TRBJ2-1, the complete variable domain reads EPEVTQTPSHQVTQMGQEVILRCVPISNHLYFYWYRQILGQKVEFLVSFYNNEISEKSEIFDDQFSVERPDGSNFTLKIRSTKLEDSAMYFCASSDSGSANEQFFGPGTRLTVL.

CDR3 nucleotide sequence: TGTGCCAGCAGTTACATGTACGGGGGGGGTGAGCAGTTCTTC. Translated, it gives CASSYMYGGGEQFF. The chain couples TRBV6-5 to TRBJ2-1; 8 bases align to TRBD2. J lost 9 bases, V lost 2 bases, and 6 bases had no gene match. Germline lookup yields CDR1 MNHEY and CDR2 SVGAGI. This CDR3 contains 14 residues.

The chain carries TRBV10-3 and TRBJ2-2; 9 positions match TRBD1. From germline, CDR1 is ENHRY and CDR2 SYGVKD. Trimming at V came to 6 bases and at J to 5 bases, leaving 7 bases not matched to a gene. The CDR3 extends over 15 amino acids. This chain's CDR3 is CAISRGTGLTGELFF. CDR3 DNA: TGTGCCATCAGCCGCGGGACAGGGTTAACCGGGGAGCTGTTTTTT.

V usage is TRBV5-1 and J usage is TRBJ2-2; 10 nucleotides agree with TRBD2. V dropped 1 base and J dropped 1; count of bases not matched to a gene: 7. Germline CDR1 and CDR2: SGHRS and YFSETQ. CDR3 length equals 18 residues. The CDR3 DNA reads as TGCGCCAGCAGCTTGCCTAGCGGGAGCCCGAGGAACACCGGGGAGCTGTTTTTT. It codes for CASSLPSGSPRNTGELFF.

The chain combines TRBV7-6 with TRBJ2-1; 8 nucleotides line up with TRBD2. V gave up 4 bases and J gave up 1 base; unmatched junction bases: 3. From germline, CDR1 is SGHVS and CDR2 FNYEAQ. The CDR3 totals 15 residues. The CDR3 bases are TGTGCCAGCAGCTCGTTAGCGGGATCCTACAATGAGCAGTTCTTC. Translation gives CASSSLAGSYNEQFF.

The chain carries TRBV18 and TRBJ2-1; TRBD2 agrees at 13 bases. CDR3 length: 17 residues. Germline CDR1 and CDR2: KGHSH and LQKENI. With V trimmed by 4 bases and J by 9 bases, 12 bases remained unmatched. CDR3 nucleotide sequence: TGTGCCAGCTCACTCCAGACAGGACTAGCGGGAGTCTCTGAGCAGTTCTTC. The encoded protein is CASSLQTGLAGVSEQFF.

With regard to this clone: Other nucleotide sequences from this sample produce the same CDR3. V is TRBV11-2 and J is TRBJ2-6; TRBD1 aligns across 7 bases. V lost 0 bases and J lost 1; bases outside the gene matches: 0. This CDR3 is 16 amino acids long. Germline values: CDR1 SGHAT, CDR2 FQNNGV. CDR3 DNA: TGTGCCAGCAGCTTAGACAGGGGGTCTGGGGCCAACGTCCTGACTTTC. This sequence encodes CASSLDRGSGANVLTF.

The rearrangement uses TRBV3-1 (or the pseudogene TRBV3-2) and TRBJ2-1; TRBD2 matches at 9 bases. There are 16 residues in the CDR3. Germline lookup yields CDR1 LGHDT and CDR2 YNNKEL (reference sequence). The junction had 8 bases not matched to a gene; V was cut back by 4 bases and J by 4 bases. This chain's CDR3 is CASSPHSGGQYNEQFF. The CDR3 DNA sequence: TGTGCCAGCAGCCCGCATAGCGGGGGCCAGTACAATGAGCAGTTCTTC.

This chain connects TRBV5-6 to TRBJ1-3, with D uncertain. This CDR3 has 14 residues. V shed 3 bases and J shed 0 bases, with 7 bases lying between them. Germline-derived CDR1 and CDR2 are SGHDT and YYEEEE. The CDR3 loop is CASSSPGSGNTIYF. The CDR3 DNA reads as TGTGCCAGCAGCTCCCCCGGCTCTGGAAACACCATATATTTT.

The V gene is TRBV4-1, the J gene TRBJ2-2; TRBD2 matches at 12 bases. CDR1 is MGHRA and CDR2 is YSYEKL in the germline V gene. The CDR3 contains 17 residues. With V trimmed by 3 bases and J by 5 bases, 7 bases remained unmatched. CDR3 residues: CASSQRLAGVSTGELFF. The CDR3 DNA is TGCGCCAGCAGCCAGAGACTAGCGGGAGTGTCGACCGGGGAGCTGTTTTTT.